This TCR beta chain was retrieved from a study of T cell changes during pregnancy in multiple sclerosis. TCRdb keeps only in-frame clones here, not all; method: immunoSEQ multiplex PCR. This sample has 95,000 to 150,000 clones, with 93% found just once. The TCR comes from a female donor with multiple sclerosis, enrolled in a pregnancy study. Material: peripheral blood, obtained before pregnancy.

CDR3 protein: CASSLVLAGRDEQFF. The CDR3 DNA follows: TGTGCCAGCAGCTTGGTGCTAGCGGGAAGGGATGAGCAGTTCTTC. The chain recombines TRBV5-6 with TRBJ2-1; 9 bases map to TRBD2. Germline lookup yields CDR1 SGHDT and CDR2 YYEEEE. The CDR3 spans 15 residues. The ends lost 0 bases at V and 8 bases at J; junction bases unmatched: 6.